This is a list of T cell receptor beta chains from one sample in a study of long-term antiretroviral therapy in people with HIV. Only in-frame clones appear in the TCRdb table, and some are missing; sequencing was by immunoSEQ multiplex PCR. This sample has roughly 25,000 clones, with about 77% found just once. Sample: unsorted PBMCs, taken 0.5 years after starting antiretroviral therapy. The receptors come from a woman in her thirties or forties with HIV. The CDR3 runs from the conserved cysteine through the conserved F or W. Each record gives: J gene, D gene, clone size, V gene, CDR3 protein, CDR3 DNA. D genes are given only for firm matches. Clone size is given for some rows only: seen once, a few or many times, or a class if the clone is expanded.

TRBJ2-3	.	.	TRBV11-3	CASSLPGSSAQYF	TGTGCCAGCAGCTTACCGGGGAGTTCTGCGCAGTATTTT
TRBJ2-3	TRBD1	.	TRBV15	CATSRDPPRQGRDTQYF	TGTGCCACCAGCAGAGATCCCCCGAGACAGGGAAGGGATACGCAGTATTTT
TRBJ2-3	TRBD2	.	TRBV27	CASSLGAGLVSTDTQYF	TGTGCCAGCAGTTTAGGGGCAGGACTAGTAAGCACAGATACGCAGTATTTT
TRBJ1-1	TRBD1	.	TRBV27	CASRQDRGNTEAFF	TGTGCCAGCAGGCAGGACAGGGGGAACACTGAAGCTTTCTTT
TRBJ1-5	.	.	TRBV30	CAGGRGEQPQHF	TGTGCCGGGGGCCGGGGGGAACAGCCCCAGCATTTT
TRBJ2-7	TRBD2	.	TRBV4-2	CASSQGASGTYEQYF	TGTGCCAGCAGCCAAGGGGCTAGCGGGACCTACGAGCAGTACTTC
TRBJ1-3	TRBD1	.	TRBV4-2	CASSQRQGKTSSGNTIYF	TGTGCCAGCAGCCAAAGACAGGGGAAAACGTCCTCTGGAAACACCATATATTTT
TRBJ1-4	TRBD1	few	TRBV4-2	CASSQDRGLEKLFF	TGTGCCAGCAGCCAAGACAGGGGGCTTGAAAAACTGTTTTTT
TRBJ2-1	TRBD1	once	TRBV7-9	CASSPWTGGETYNEQFF	TGTGCCAGCAGCCCCTGGACAGGGGGAGAAACCTACAATGAGCAGTTCTTC
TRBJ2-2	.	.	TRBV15	CATSSRSATGELFF	TGTGCCACCAGCAGCAGGTCGGCGACCGGGGAGCTGTTTTTT
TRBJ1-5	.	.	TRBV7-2	CASSFISTGNQPQHF	TGTGCCAGCAGCTTTATCTCGACGGGGAATCAGCCCCAGCATTTT
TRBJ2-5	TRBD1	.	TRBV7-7	CASADRDQETQYF	TGTGCCAGCGCCGACAGGGACCAAGAGACCCAGTACTTC
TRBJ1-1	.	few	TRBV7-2	CASSLSGNTEAFF	TGTGCCAGCAGCTTGTCCGGGAACACTGAAGCTTTCTTT
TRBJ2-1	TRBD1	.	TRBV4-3	CASSQATGGWDEQFF	TGCGCCAGCAGCCAGGCGACAGGGGGCTGGGATGAGCAGTTCTTC
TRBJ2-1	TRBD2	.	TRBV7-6	CASSLTSGGEGFF	TGTGCCAGCAGCTTGACTAGCGGGGGGGAGGGGTTCTTC
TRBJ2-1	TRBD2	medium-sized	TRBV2	CASLVWRGAPNEQFF	TGTGCCAGCCTTGTATGGCGGGGGGCCCCCAATGAGCAGTTCTTC
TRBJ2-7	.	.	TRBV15	CATSRDPDEQYF	TGTGCCACCAGCAGAGACCCGGACGAGCAGTACTTC
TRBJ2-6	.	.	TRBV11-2	CASSLALGEGGSGANVLTF	TGTGCCAGCAGCTTAGCGTTAGGGGAAGGGGGCTCTGGGGCCAACGTCCTGACTTTC
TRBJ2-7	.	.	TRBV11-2	CASSDPGRDRSHEQYF	TGTGCCAGCAGCGATCCGGGAAGGGATCGATCCCACGAGCAGTACTTC
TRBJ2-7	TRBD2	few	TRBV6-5	CASSRTSGNYEQYF	TGTGCCAGCAGTCGGACTAGCGGGAACTACGAGCAGTACTTC
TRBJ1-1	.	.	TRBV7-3	CASSFQGSGNTEAFF	TGTGCCAGCAGCTTTCAGGGATCGGGGAACACTGAAGCTTTCTTT
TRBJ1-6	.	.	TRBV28	CASRRDYNSPLHF	TGTGCCAGCAGAAGGGACTATAATTCACCCCTCCACTTT
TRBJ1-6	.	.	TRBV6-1	CASSVDGYNSPLHF	TGTGCCAGCAGTGTTGACGGGTATAATTCACCCCTCCACTTT
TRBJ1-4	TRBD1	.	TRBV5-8	CASKIGTGVNEKLFF	TGTGCCAGCAAGATAGGGACAGGAGTTAATGAAAAACTGTTTTTT
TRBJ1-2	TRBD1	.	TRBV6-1	CASSEGQIGNYGYTF	TGTGCCAGCAGTGAGGGACAGATAGGGAACTATGGCTACACCTTC
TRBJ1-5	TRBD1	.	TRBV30	CAWTEGQGGNQPQHF	TGTGCCTGGACCGAAGGACAGGGAGGCAATCAGCCCCAGCATTTT
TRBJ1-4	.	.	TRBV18	CASSPGLGANEKLFF	TGTGCCAGCTCACCAGGACTTGGAGCTAATGAAAAACTGTTTTTT
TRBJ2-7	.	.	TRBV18	CASSPNPVTYEQYF	TGTGCCAGCTCACCAAATCCGGTAACCTACGAGCAGTACTTC
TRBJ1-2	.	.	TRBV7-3	CASSLTPILGSGGYTF	TGTGCCAGCAGCTTAACCCCCATTTTAGGATCGGGAGGCTACACCTTC
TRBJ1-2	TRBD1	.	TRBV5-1	CASSYEQNRGLGGYTF	TGCGCCAGCAGCTACGAACAAAACAGGGGGCTGGGCGGCTACACCTTC
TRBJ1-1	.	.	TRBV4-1	CASSQGYSPDTEAFF	TGCGCCAGCAGCCAAGGGTACAGTCCTGACACTGAAGCTTTCTTT
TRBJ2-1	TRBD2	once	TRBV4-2	CASSQETSGGPPGEQFF	TGTGCCAGCAGCCAAGAGACTAGCGGGGGTCCACCCGGTGAGCAGTTCTTC
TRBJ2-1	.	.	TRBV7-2	CASSLAKELSPYNEQFF	TGTGCCAGCAGCTTAGCGAAGGAGCTGTCCCCATACAATGAGCAGTTCTTC
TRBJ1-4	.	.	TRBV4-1	CASSQGPLDGEKLFF	TGCGCCAGCAGCCAAGGGCCCCTGGACGGGGAAAAACTGTTTTTT
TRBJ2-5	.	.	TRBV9	CASSVRGAPGETQYF	TGTGCCAGCAGCGTCCGGGGGGCGCCCGGAGAGACCCAGTACTTC
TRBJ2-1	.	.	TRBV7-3	CASSLMESGEQFF	TGTGCCAGCAGCTTAATGGAAAGTGGTGAGCAGTTCTTC
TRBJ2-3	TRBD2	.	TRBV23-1	CAGAFLRGAFTDTQYF	TGCGCCGGAGCGTTCTTGCGGGGGGCCTTCACAGATACGCAGTATTTT
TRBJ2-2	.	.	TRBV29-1	CSAIVTPNTGELFF	TGCAGCGCGATAGTTACACCGAACACCGGGGAGCTGTTTTTT
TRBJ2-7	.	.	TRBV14	CASSQDLYYEQYF	TGTGCCAGCAGCCAAGATCTGTACTACGAGCAGTACTTC
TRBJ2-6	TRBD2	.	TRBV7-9	CASTTGGTGANVLTF	TGTGCCAGCACCACGGGGGGGACTGGGGCCAACGTCCTGACTTTC
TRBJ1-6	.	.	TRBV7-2	CASSWRRRGAPLHF	TGTGCCAGCAGCTGGAGGAGGCGCGGTGCACCCCTCCACTTT
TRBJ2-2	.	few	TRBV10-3	CAISYAGELFF	TGTGCCATCAGCTACGCCGGGGAGCTGTTTTTT
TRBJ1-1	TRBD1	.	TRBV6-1	CASRDRENTEAFF	TGTGCCAGCAGGGACAGGGAGAACACTGAAGCTTTCTTT